What follows are 14 T cell receptor beta chains derived from one specimen sequenced in a study of cytomegalovirus exposure and HLA in healthy donors. Primers for the PCR totalled 60 Vbeta and 13 Jbeta. Sequencing used immunoSEQ multiplex PCR; TCRdb keeps in-frame clones, though not all of them. The sample gives about 140,000 clones, roughly 80% of which show up once; approximately 3.4% is in the top ten. The sequenced sample consisted of PBMCs. The origin of the receptors is a man aged 40-55 years in good health and CMV-seronegative.

This clone was observed a handful of times. The chain links TRBV30 to TRBJ1-2, with D possibly being TRBD1 (5 bases). Trimming left V 2 bases short and J 6 bases short, with 16 bases between. Germline CDR1 and CDR2: GTSNPN and SVGIG (reference sequence). The CDR3 contains 14 residues. CDR3 loop: CAWSSKDIFHGYTF. The DNA for the CDR3 is TGTGCCTGGAGTTCTAAGGACATCTTCCATGGCTACACCTTC.

The CDR3 sequence is CASSLAGTGPYGYTF. The CDR3 DNA is TGTGCCAGCAGCTTAGCTGGGACAGGTCCATATGGCTACACCTTC. The chain combines TRBV7-2 with TRBJ1-2; 8 nucleotides match TRBD1. Losses at the gene ends were 0 bases for V and 5 bases for J; bases not matched to a gene: 5. Germline loops: CDR1 SGHTA, CDR2 FQGNSA. The CDR3 runs 15 residues.

Only one count was recorded for this clone. CDR3 residues: CSVDVANTEAFF. As DNA, the CDR3 is TGCAGCGTTGATGTGGCGAACACTGAAGCTTTCTTT. The chain recombines TRBV29-1 with TRBJ1-1; D is uncertain. Trimming pared 3 bases from V and 1 base from J, leaving 6 bases between. The germline CDR1 and CDR2 sequences are SQVTM and ANQGSEA. The CDR3 runs to 12 residues.

The chain's CDR3 is CASRLGGSTYEQYF. CDR3 bases: TGTGCCAGCAGGCTGGGCGGGTCCACCTACGAGCAGTACTTC. The chain carries TRBV7-2 and TRBJ2-7, with D possibly being TRBD2 (5 bases). V gave up 6 bases and J gave up 2 bases, with 14 bases separating them. CDR1 is SGHTA, CDR2 FQGNSA, per germline. The CDR3 covers 14 residues.

DNA of the CDR3: TGTGCCAGCAGCGTGTCGGGACTAGCGGGGACCCCGGGGGAGACCCAGTACTTC. It specifies CASSVSGLAGTPGETQYF. V gene TRBV9 combines with J gene TRBJ2-5, with TRBD2 matching 13 bases. Per germline, CDR1 SGDLS and CDR2 YYNGEE. CDR3 length: 18 residues. Trimming cost V 2 bases and J 5 bases; bases outside gene matches: 12.

The rearrangement joins TRBV12-2 to TRBJ1-5; the DNA was not used to check the table's D call, TRBD1. TRBV12-2 is flagged as a pseudogene. The CDR3 has 16 residues. CDR3 residues: CASRLGGRGSNQPQHF. The DNA for the CDR3 is TGTGCAAGTCGCTTAGGGGGTAGGGGCAGCAATCAGCCCCAGCATTTT.

CDR3 residues: CASSSGQGTGDTEAFF. For the CDR3, the DNA is TGTGCCAGCAGCTCTGGCCAAGGGACAGGGGACACTGAAGCTTTCTTT. The rearrangement joins TRBV11-3 to TRBJ1-1; 10 bases fit TRBD1. The CDR3 runs 16 residues. Germline V gene data show CDR1 as SGHNT and CDR2 as YENEEA. The V segment lost 4 bases and the J segment 3 bases; nucleotides outside the gene matches: 8. Filled out from reference TRBV11-3 and TRBJ1-1, the complete variable domain reads EAGVVQSPRYKIIEKKQPVAFWCNPISGHNTLYWYLQNLGQGPELLIRYENEEAVDDSQLPKDRFSAERLKGVDSTLKIQPAELGDSAVYLCASSSGQGTGDTEAFFGQGTRLTVV.

The gene calls are TRBV7-8 and TRBJ2-7, with 9 bases matching TRBD1. Germline V CDR1 and CDR2: SGHVS, FQNEAQ. CDR3 size: 15 residues. V lost 1 base and J lost 6; bases outside the gene matches: 7. The CDR3: CASSLDPTGGREQYF. The CDR3 DNA is TGTGCCAGCAGCTTAGACCCGACAGGGGGGCGCGAGCAGTACTTC.

This sequence joins TRBV28 and TRBJ2-1, with 11 bases matching TRBD1. There are 14 residues in the CDR3. Germline V lookup: CDR1 MDHEN, CDR2 SYDVKM. Trimming removed 3 bases from V and 9 bases from J; junction bases left unmatched: 4. The CDR3 loop reads CASSFRTGGREQFF. CDR3 in DNA: TGTGCCAGCAGTTTCAGGACAGGGGGCCGTGAGCAGTTCTTC.

This clone appeared a few times. This sequence joins TRBV5-1 and TRBJ1-2; D is unclear. V lost 4 bases and J lost 5, with 9 bases in between. Germline loops: CDR1 SGHRS, CDR2 YFSETQ. The CDR3 extends over 12 amino acids. CDR3 protein: CASSQTEYGYTF. The CDR3 DNA sequence: TGCGCCAGCAGCCAAACAGAGTATGGCTACACCTTC.

V is TRBV5-1 and J is TRBJ2-5; 16 nucleotides line up with TRBD2. Germline CDR1 SGHRS, CDR2 YFSETQ. V lost 4 bases and J lost 2; bases outside the gene matches: 17. This CDR3 is 21 amino acids long. CDR3 sequence: CASSANAGTSGGAGPQETQYF. CDR3 coding DNA: TGCGCCAGCAGCGCAAACGCCGGGACTAGCGGGGGGGCCGGGCCACAAGAGACCCAGTACTTC.

This clone appeared once. J is TRBJ2-3 and V is TRBV7-9, with 8 bases lining up with TRBD2. The trim removed 1 base at V and 6 bases at J, leaving 6 bases unmatched. This CDR3 region has 15 residues. Germline-derived CDR1 and CDR2 are SEHNR and FQNEAQ (reference sequence). As DNA, the CDR3 is TGTGCCAGCAGCTTAGTTGCGGGGGGATCCGATACGCAGTATTTT. This codes for CASSLVAGGSDTQYF.

This clone occurred once. The chain couples TRBV5-1 to TRBJ2-5; D gene uncertain. The CDR3 runs to 12 residues. V lost 1 base to trimming and J lost 4 bases, with 5 bases between them. Germline values: CDR1 SGHRS, CDR2 YFSETQ. CDR3 region: CASSLYGETQYF. The DNA for the CDR3 is TGCGCCAGCAGCTTGTACGGAGAGACCCAGTACTTC.

The V and J genes are TRBV19 and TRBJ2-2; tentative D call: TRBD2 (6 bases). Germline V gives CDR1 LNHDA, CDR2 SQIVND (reference sequence). Deletions cut 6 bases from V and 4 bases from J, with 9 bases between. The CDR3 length is 13 residues. The CDR3 nucleotides read TGTGCCAGTAGCCCGACTAGCACCGGGGAGCTGTTTTTT. Translation: CASSPTSTGELFF.